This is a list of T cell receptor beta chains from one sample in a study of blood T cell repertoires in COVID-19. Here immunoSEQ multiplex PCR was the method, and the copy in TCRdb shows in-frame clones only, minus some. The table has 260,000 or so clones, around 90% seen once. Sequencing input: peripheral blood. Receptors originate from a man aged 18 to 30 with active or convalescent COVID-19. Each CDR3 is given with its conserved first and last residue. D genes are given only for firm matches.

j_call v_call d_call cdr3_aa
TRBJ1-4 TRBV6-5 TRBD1 CASSYSDRGGEKLFF
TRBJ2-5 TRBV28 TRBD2 CASRSRSGGAGETQYF
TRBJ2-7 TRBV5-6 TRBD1 CASSSRDRTYEQYF
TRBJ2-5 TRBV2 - CASTGVGTQYF
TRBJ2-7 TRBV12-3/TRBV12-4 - CASSPGGPYEQYF
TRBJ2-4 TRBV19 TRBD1 CSSTGTKNIQYF
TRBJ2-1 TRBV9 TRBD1 CASSGSHPGTGVDNEQFF
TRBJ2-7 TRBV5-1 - CASSLAKGQNEQYF
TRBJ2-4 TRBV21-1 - CASTHRERAELENIQYF
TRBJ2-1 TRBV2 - CAARESSYNEQFF
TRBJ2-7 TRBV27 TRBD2 CASSLRGGYEQYF
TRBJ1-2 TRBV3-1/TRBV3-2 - CASSQATTGGYTF
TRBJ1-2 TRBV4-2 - CASSQDQGQGNTF
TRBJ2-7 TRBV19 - CASSFLGPRGAPYEQYF
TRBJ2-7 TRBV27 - CASSLAAPYEQYF
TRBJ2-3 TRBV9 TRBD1 CASDRGLGGTDTQYF
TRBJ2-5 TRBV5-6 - CASSLRLSPSRSETQYF
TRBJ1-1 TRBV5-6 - CASSLAVAGVFAEAFF
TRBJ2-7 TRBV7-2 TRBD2 CASSLPGLFIYEQYF
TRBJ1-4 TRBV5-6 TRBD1 CASSSTGGDEKLFF
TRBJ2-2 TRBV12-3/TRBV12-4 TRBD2 CASSGLASGELFF
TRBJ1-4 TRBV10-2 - CASRDTATNEKLFF
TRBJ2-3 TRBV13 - CASSPRGLASTDTQYF
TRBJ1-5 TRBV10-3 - CASRMGTGKGYQPQHF
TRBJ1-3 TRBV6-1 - CASSEVTGYGNTIYF
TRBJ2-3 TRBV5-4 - CASSLRVGQRTDTQYF
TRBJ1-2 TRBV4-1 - CASSQDLDTRGGGYTF
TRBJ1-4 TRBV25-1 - CASSRVAPGALFF
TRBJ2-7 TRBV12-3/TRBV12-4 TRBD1 CASRGTGSYEQYF
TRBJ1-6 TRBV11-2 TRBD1 CASSLGRGHSPLHF
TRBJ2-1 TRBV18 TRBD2 CASSPPVSSGYNEQFF
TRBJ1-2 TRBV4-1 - CASSPRQGDYGYTF
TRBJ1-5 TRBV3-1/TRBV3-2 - CASSDTGGQPQHF
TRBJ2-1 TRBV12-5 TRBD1 CASANPGQGQFF
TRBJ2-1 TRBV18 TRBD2 CASSPPSGGAGEQFF
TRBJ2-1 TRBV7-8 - CASSFTTPHNEQFF
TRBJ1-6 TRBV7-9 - CASSRTGSSYNSPLHF
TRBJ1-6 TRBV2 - CASSEGTAKMSSYNSPLHF
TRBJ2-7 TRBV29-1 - CSVEDPRAGTVDEQYF
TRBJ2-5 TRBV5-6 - CASSLGARQETQYF
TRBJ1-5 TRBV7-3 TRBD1 CASSPDRGEEPQHF
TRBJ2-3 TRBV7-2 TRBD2 CASSLTRGLAGGQADTQYF